This is a list of T cell receptor beta chains from one sample in a study of graft-versus-host responses after intestinal transplantation. The data were produced by immunoSEQ multiplex PCR, yet TCRdb's version contains in-frame clones alone and is incomplete. The sample records about 3,300 clones, 79% being singletons. The sample here was ileum tissue, taken approximately 17 and 21 days after intestinal transplantation. All receptors come from a human patient who received an intestinal transplant, so some T cells may come from the graft donor. The CDR3 runs from the conserved cysteine through the conserved F or W. A D gene is named only where the DNA matches it firmly. Where a row states a size, it is once, few, many or the class of an expanded clone; other rows omit it.

TRBV30,.,.,TRBJ1-1,CAWSVGAGLTEAFF,TGTGCCTGGAGTGTAGGTGCGGGGTTGACCGAAGCTTTCTTT
TRBV18,.,.,TRBJ1-1,CATFGSVVSNTEAFF,.
TRBV28,.,.,TRBJ2-7,CASSFFAGRGSLYEQYF,TGTGCCAGCAGTTTCTTCGCAGGGCGGGGATCTTTATACGAGCAGTACTTC
TRBV7-8,.,TRBD1,TRBJ1-2,CASSPMGQGYGYTF,TGTGCCAGCAGCCCCATGGGACAGGGCTATGGCTACACCTTC
TRBV7-9,few,TRBD1,TRBJ2-7,CASSAGTGNEQYF,TGTGCCAGCAGCGCAGGGACAGGCAACGAGCAGTACTTC
TRBV5-1,.,.,TRBJ1-5,CASSLDRNQPQHF,TGCGCCAGCAGCTTGGACCGCAATCAGCCCCAGCATTTT
TRBV19,.,TRBD1,TRBJ1-5,CASSIGQGGNQPQHF,TGTGCCAGTAGTATAGGACAGGGGGGCAATCAGCCCCAGCATTTT
TRBV11-3,.,TRBD2,TRBJ2-1,CASSLGIKRGLYNEQFF,TGTGCCAGCAGCTTAGGTATTAAGCGGGGCCTCTACAATGAGCAGTTCTTC
TRBV4-1,few,.,TRBJ1-5,CASSQLDSRPQHF,TGCGCCAGCAGCCAATTGGACAGCCGGCCCCAGCATTTT
TRBV19,.,.,TRBJ1-3,CASSTTGVSGNTIYF,TGTGCCAGTAGTACGACAGGAGTCTCTGGAAACACCATATATTTT
TRBV18,.,.,TRBJ2-3,CASSPPISTDTQYF,TGTGCCAGCTCACCACCGATCTCAACAGATACGCAGTATTTT
TRBV18,.,TRBD2,TRBJ2-1,CASSPRISSGGARYNEQFF,TGTGCCAGCTCACCCCGCATTTCTAGCGGGGGGGCCCGGTACAATGAGCAGTTCTTC
TRBV19,once,.,TRBJ1-2,CASSMRYGYTF,TGTGCCAGTAGTATGAGATATGGCTACACCTTC
TRBV2,.,TRBD1,TRBJ1-2,CASSHFLTGEGDGYTF,TGTGCCAGCAGTCATTTCTTGACAGGGGAAGGAGATGGCTACACCTTC
TRBV9,.,.,TRBJ1-5,CASSLGQKNQPQHF,TGTGCCAGCAGCCTCGGACAGAAAAATCAGCCCCAGCATTTT
TRBV7-2,.,.,TRBJ2-5,CASSQSWDNPLETQYF,TGTGCCAGCAGCCAATCCTGGGACAACCCCCTTGAGACCCAGTACTTC
TRBV2,.,.,TRBJ2-2,CASSESLTHTGELFF,TGTGCCAGCAGTGAATCGTTGACCCACACCGGGGAGCTGTTTTTT
TRBV5-4,.,.,TRBJ2-5,CASSLARETQYF,TGTGCCAGCAGCTTGGCCCGGGAGACCCAGTACTTC
TRBV5-4,.,.,TRBJ2-1,CASSSKGKNEQFF,TGTGCCAGCAGCTCCAAGGGGAAAAATGAGCAGTTCTTC
TRBV7-2,.,TRBD2,TRBJ2-3,CASSLAKSGGDTQYF,TGTGCCAGCAGCTTAGCTAAAAGCGGGGGAGATACGCAGTATTTT
TRBV6-6,.,TRBD1,TRBJ1-2,CASSAPPGQGNYGYTF,TGTGCCAGCAGCGCCCCTCCGGGACAGGGTAACTATGGCTACACCTTC
TRBV2,.,.,TRBJ2-4,CASKETGNIQYF,TGTGCCAGCAAAGAGACAGGAAACATTCAGTACTTC
TRBV5-4,.,.,TRBJ2-1,CASSLSVEQFF,TGTGCCAGCAGCTTGAGCGTAGAGCAGTTCTTC
TRBV5-1,.,.,TRBJ2-2,CASSGIGELFF,TGCGCCAGCAGCGGTATCGGGGAGCTGTTTTTT
TRBV4-1,.,TRBD1,TRBJ2-3,CASSLRDSYLDTQYF,TGCGCCAGCAGCCTTAGGGACAGCTACTTAGATACGCAGTATTTT
TRBV5-1,.,.,TRBJ1-3,CASSLAMGGPGNTIYF,TGCGCCAGCAGCTTAGCGATGGGGGGGCCTGGAAACACCATATATTTT
TRBV23-1,.,TRBD1,TRBJ1-5,CASSQLTPGQGLGLRNQPQHF,TGCGCCAGCAGTCAATTAACCCCGGGACAGGGACTGGGGTTAAGGAATCAGCCCCAGCATTTT
TRBV4-1,.,.,TRBJ1-4,CASSQDQGATNEKLFF,TGCGCCAGCAGCCAAGATCAGGGCGCAACTAATGAAAAACTGTTTTTT
TRBV7-9,once,.,TRBJ2-7,CASSLDLYEQYF,TGTGCCAGCAGCCTAGATTTATACGAGCAGTACTTC
TRBV5-4,.,TRBD1,TRBJ2-7,CASSGPDRGTHEQYF,TGTGCCAGCAGCGGCCCGGACAGGGGCACTCACGAGCAGTACTTC
TRBV2,few,TRBD1,TRBJ1-1,CASSLQGVGTEAFF,TGTGCCAGCAGTTTACAGGGGGTAGGAACTGAAGCTTTCTTT
TRBV18,few,.,TRBJ1-3,CASSPPGEASGNTIYF,TGTGCCAGCTCACCACCGGGGGAGGCCTCTGGAAACACCATATATTTT
TRBV28,.,TRBD2,TRBJ2-7,CASRYGSGGAYEQYF,TGTGCCAGCAGGTATGGCAGCGGGGGGGCCTACGAGCAGTACTTC
TRBV5-1,.,TRBD2,TRBJ2-3,CASSLGTILASSTDTQYF,TGCGCCAGCAGCTTGGGGACCATACTAGCGAGTAGCACAGATACGCAGTATTTT
TRBV7-2,.,.,TRBJ1-2,CASSRTPSPNGYTF,TGTGCCAGCAGCCGTACTCCCAGCCCCAATGGCTACACCTTC
TRBV19,.,TRBD1,TRBJ1-6,CASSIIQGQGNSPLHF,TGTGCCAGTAGTATTATTCAGGGACAGGGTAATTCACCCCTCCACTTT
TRBV7-9,.,.,TRBJ1-3,CASSLEGSSGNTIYF,TGTGCCAGCAGCTTAGAGGGGTCCTCTGGAAACACCATATATTTT
TRBV7-9,once,TRBD2,TRBJ2-5,CASSLEGGGGQETQYF,TGTGCCAGCAGCTTAGAAGGCGGGGGGGGCCAAGAGACCCAGTACTTC
TRBV28,.,TRBD2,TRBJ2-3,CASSFLAGRSTDTQYF,TGTGCCAGCAGTTTTCTAGCGGGCAGGAGCACAGATACGCAGTATTTT
TRBV28,.,.,TRBJ1-5,CASTSGEGLLNQPQHF,TGTGCCAGCACTTCGGGGGAGGGCTTGCTCAATCAGCCCCAGCATTTT